This entry lists 27 T cell receptor beta chains sequenced from one sample in a study of shared clonotypes between healthy human individuals (dated by TCRdb to the early 2020s). The method was the immunoSEQ multiplex PCR assay. In its TCRdb copy, this immuneACCESS table keeps in-frame sequences only and misses some clones. Where compared with another copy, unresolved V genes explain less than half of these, and the others have no known cause. This sample holds a few million clones; approximately 93% were observed only once. Clones ranked in the top ten supply about 0.39% of the sample. Sequenced sample: naive CD4+ T cells from PBMCs. Sample cell subset or site, as interpreted from the label and publication: CD45RA+ positively selected. These receptors all stem from a man aged 18 to 30 in good health. Some clones in this sample may be carry-over from other donors' samples.

The rearrangement uses TRBV25-1 and TRBJ2-5; D might be TRBD1 (5 bases). Germline CDR1 MGHDK, CDR2 SYGVNS. The CDR3 consists of 11 residues. V dropped 6 bases and J dropped 13 bases, with 15 bases sitting between them. The chain's CDR3 is CASSRQLGWYF. In nucleotides, the CDR3 is TGTGCCAGCAGCAGACAGTTGGGCTGGTACTTC.

This clone was detected only once. The chain links TRBV7-9 to TRBJ2-2; D not resolved. Germline-derived CDR1 and CDR2 are SEHNR and FQNEAQ (reference sequence). The CDR3 contains 17 residues. Trimming removed 6 bases at V and 1 base at J, with 18 bases between. DNA of the CDR3: TGTGCCAGCAGGCTCCCCGCCAGAAACCTGAACACCGGGGAGCTGTTTTTT. This sequence encodes CASRLPARNLNTGELFF.

The V call is TRBV4-1, the J call TRBJ2-3, with D perhaps TRBD2 (6 bases). Germline assignment: CDR1 MGHRA and CDR2 YSYEKL. The V end lost 0 bases, the J end lost 1 base, and 11 bases lay between the germline ends. The CDR3 spans 16 residues. This CDR3 is CASSQDLSGGTDTQYF. For the CDR3, the DNA is TGCGCCAGCAGCCAAGATCTATCGGGAGGCACAGATACGCAGTATTTT.

Comment on this clone: Other nucleotide sequences from this sample produce the same CDR3. The CDR3 spells CASSLGQGSDTQYF. CDR3 nucleotide sequence: TGCGCCAGCAGCTTGGGCCAGGGGTCGGATACGCAGTATTTT. The chain carries TRBV5-1 and TRBJ2-3; weak D call: TRBD1 (6 bases). The germline CDR1 and CDR2 sequences are SGHRS and YFSETQ. CDR3 length: 14 amino acids. The germline V and J ends were trimmed by 0 bases and 6 bases, with 11 bases remaining between them.

Comment on this clone: Other DNA sequences within the sample encode an identical CDR3. V and J are TRBV5-1 and TRBJ2-3; D possibly corresponds to TRBD1 (5 bases). Germline CDR1 SGHRS, CDR2 YFSETQ. This CDR3 region has 14 residues. V lost 1 base and J lost 0, with 6 bases in between. The CDR3 DNA is TGCGCCAGCAGCTTGCAGGGAAGCACAGATACGCAGTATTTT. Amino acids: CASSLQGSTDTQYF.

The rearrangement links TRBV9 to TRBJ1-2; the D gene is possibly TRBD1 (5 bases). Germline values: CDR1 SGDLS, CDR2 YYNGEE. V shed 2 bases and J shed 1 base, with 9 bases lying between them. The CDR3 length is 14 residues. The CDR3 is CASSVLGLNYGYTF. In nucleotides, the CDR3 is TGTGCCAGCAGCGTCTTGGGGCTTAACTATGGCTACACCTTC.

This sequence joins TRBV7-2 and TRBJ1-2; D unresolved. The V gene lost 3 bases and the J gene lost 8 bases, with 13 bases spanning the gap. There are 13 residues in the CDR3. Germline CDR1 reads SGHTA; CDR2 reads FQGNSA. CDR3 protein: CASSFGVEGGYTF. Here the CDR3 DNA reads TGTGCCAGCAGCTTTGGGGTTGAGGGCGGCTACACCTTC.

V and J are TRBV9 and TRBJ2-5; 8 nucleotides line up with TRBD1. The CDR3 is 12 residues long. In germline, CDR1 is SGDLS, CDR2 YYNGEE. Losses at the gene ends were 4 bases for V and 7 bases for J; bases not matched to a gene: 3. This CDR3 reads CASSPDRGTQYF. The CDR3 coding sequence is TGTGCCAGCAGCCCTGACAGGGGGACCCAGTACTTC.

V is TRBV23-1 and J is TRBJ2-7; weak D call: TRBD2 (5 bases). TRBV23-1 belongs to the ORF category, with a function that is uncertain. Trimming left V 7 bases short and J 2 bases short, with 15 bases between. The length of the CDR3 is 14 residues. Written as DNA, the CDR3 is TGCGCCAGCACCCCTAGGGCTAGCCCCTACGAGCAGTACTTC. Its protein product is CASTPRASPYEQYF.

The rearrangement joins TRBV11-2 to TRBJ1-4; D possibly corresponds to TRBD1 (6 bases). This CDR3 comprises 14 residues. Germline V gene data show CDR1 as SGHAT and CDR2 as FQNNGV. Trimming pared 5 bases from V and 8 bases from J, leaving 15 bases between. The CDR3 spells CASSQGRGGEKLFF. Here the CDR3 DNA reads TGTGCCAGCAGCCAAGGCAGGGGCGGGGAAAAACTGTTTTTT. The variable domain in full, with the rest retrieved from reference TRBV11-2 and TRBJ1-4, is EAGVAQSPRYKIIEKRQSVAFWCNPISGHATLYWYQQILGQGPKLLIQFQNNGVVDDSQLPKDRFSAERLKGVDSTLKIQPAKLEDSAVYLCASSQGRGGEKLFFGSGTQLSVL.

The chain recombines TRBV11-3 with TRBJ2-3; D is unresolved. V was clipped by 3 bases and J by 3 bases, with 7 bases between them. This CDR3 is built from 13 residues. Germline assignment: CDR1 SGHNT and CDR2 YENEEA. DNA of the CDR3: TGTGCCAGCAGCTTCGGGCGGACAGATACGCAGTATTTT. Residues: CASSFGRTDTQYF.

The CDR3 spells CSVGGGGTYTDTQYF. In DNA form, the CDR3 reads TGCAGCGTTGGGGGGGGAGGGACTTACACAGATACGCAGTATTTT. The V call is TRBV29-1, the J call TRBJ2-3; TRBD2 matches at 7 bases. CDR3 size: 15 residues. The J segment lost 2 bases and the V segment lost 4 bases, leaving 9 bases of the junction unmatched. Germline V gene sequence: CDR1 SQVTM, CDR2 ANQGSEA.

This clone has a handful of counts. V gene TRBV10-3 combines with J gene TRBJ2-2; D might be TRBD1 (6 bases). The germline V gene encodes CDR1 ENHRY and CDR2 SYGVKD. The V gene lost 10 bases and the J gene lost 5 bases, with 14 bases spanning the gap. This CDR3 comprises 13 residues. The chain's CDR3 is CATKLTGTGELFF. The CDR3 DNA follows: TGTGCCACCAAACTCACAGGGACCGGGGAGCTGTTTTTT.

The chain is built from TRBV5-4 and TRBJ1-2; 9 bases agree with TRBD1. Germline assignment: CDR1 SGHNT and CDR2 YYREEE (reference sequence). The J segment lost 3 bases and the V segment lost 4 bases, leaving 7 bases of the junction unmatched. This CDR3 region has 15 residues. The CDR3 DNA is TGTGCCAGCAGCCCACAGGGGGCGAGCGACTATGGCTACACCTTC. This encodes CASSPQGASDYGYTF.

The genes are TRBV25-1 and TRBJ2-1; 8 bases match TRBD2. CDR3 size: 16 residues. Germline CDR1 and CDR2: MGHDK and SYGVNS. The ends lost 1 base at V and 7 bases at J; junction bases unmatched: 9. The CDR3 protein is CASSELGSGVKNEQFF. CDR3 coding DNA: TGTGCCAGCAGTGAATTGGGTAGCGGGGTTAAGAATGAGCAGTTCTTC.

This rearrangement joins TRBV19 to TRBJ1-3; D gene unclear. The CDR3 consists of 14 residues. The V end was cut by 9 bases, the J end by 0 bases, with 12 bases between. The germline V gene has CDR1 LNHDA and CDR2 SQIVND (reference sequence). CDR3 residues: CASRVPVSGNTIYF. DNA of the CDR3: TGTGCCAGCCGGGTCCCGGTCTCTGGAAACACCATATATTTT.

Comments on this clone: The same CDR3 arises from other DNA sequences in this sample as well. The genes are TRBV15 and TRBJ2-7, with unresolved D. Trimming took off 0 bases at V and 4 bases at J, with 7 bases between the two ends. The V gene's germline CDR1 is LNHNV and CDR2 YYDKDF (reference sequence). CDR3 size: 13 residues. In DNA, the CDR3 is TGTGCCACCAGCAGAGATCGGATTTACGAGCAGTACTTC. This sequence encodes CATSRDRIYEQYF. The full variable domain, rest sourced from reference TRBV15 and TRBJ2-7, is DAMVIQNPRYQVTQFGKPVTLSCSQTLNHNVMYWYQQKSSQAPKLLFHYYDKDFNNEADTPDNFQSRRPNTSFCFLDIRSPGLGDTAMYLCATSRDRIYEQYFGPGTRLTVT.

As regards this clone: Other DNA sequences within the sample encode an identical CDR3. J is TRBJ2-7 and V is TRBV5-1; TRBD2 matches at 9 bases. Germline assignment: CDR1 SGHRS and CDR2 YFSETQ. There are 16 residues in the CDR3. V was pared by 0 bases and J by 0 bases, with 4 bases of the junction left unmatched. Here the CDR3 reads CASSLVASGVSYEQYF. The CDR3 region has the DNA TGCGCCAGCAGCTTGGTGGCTAGCGGGGTCTCCTACGAGCAGTACTTC.

The chain carries TRBV18 and TRBJ1-3, with TRBD1 as a possible D gene (5 bases). Trimming took 2 bases from V and 0 from J, leaving 8 bases between them. The CDR3 spans 15 residues. Germline CDR1 KGHSH, CDR2 LQKENI. The CDR3 here is CASSPVGDSGNTIYF. The DNA of the CDR3 is TGTGCCAGCTCACCAGTGGGGGACTCTGGAAACACCATATATTTT.

This clone was recorded a few times. This CDR3 reads CASSETTGDRHGYTF. In DNA form, the CDR3 reads TGTGCCAGCAGTGAAACGACAGGGGATCGTCATGGCTACACCTTC. The rearrangement uses TRBV6-1 and TRBJ1-2; 8 positions match TRBD1. The V segment lost 2 bases and the J segment 6 bases; nucleotides outside the gene matches: 8. CDR3 length equals 15 residues. Germline-derived CDR1 and CDR2 are MNHNS and SASEGT.

The gene calls are TRBV19 and TRBJ2-1, with TRBD2 matching 9 bases. Trimming removed 3 bases from V and 1 base from J; junction bases left unmatched: 7. This CDR3 is built from 17 residues. CDR1 and CDR2 (germline): LNHDA, SQIVND (reference sequence). The CDR3 nucleotides read TGTGCCAGTAGTATCGTAGCGGGAGCGGCATCCTACAATGAGCAGTTCTTC. It encodes CASSIVAGAASYNEQFF.

This clone was picked up a small number of times. The same CDR3 arises from other DNA sequences in this sample as well. The rearrangement joins TRBV18 to TRBJ2-1; 11 nucleotides line up with TRBD2. With V trimmed by 3 bases and J by 5 bases, 0 bases remained unmatched. Germline loops: CDR1 KGHSH, CDR2 LQKENI. This CDR3 comprises 14 residues. Here the CDR3 DNA reads TGTGCCAGCTCACCGACTAGCGGGGACAATGAGCAGTTCTTC. Translated: CASSPTSGDNEQFF.

This clone was observed a single time. J is TRBJ1-4 and V is TRBV27; D is possibly TRBD1 (5 bases). The germline V gene encodes CDR1 MNHEY and CDR2 SMNVEV (reference sequence). The CDR3 has 13 residues. The V end lost 6 bases, the J end lost 7 bases, and 12 bases lay between the germline ends. CDR3 region: CASRRGGGEKLFF. In DNA form, the CDR3 reads TGTGCCAGCAGACGCGGGGGGGGTGAAAAACTGTTTTTT.

A note on this clone: Other DNA sequences within the sample encode an identical CDR3. This sequence joins TRBV7-3 and TRBJ2-7; 13 bases agree with TRBD2. The junction had 7 bases not matched to a gene; V was cut back by 6 bases and J by 5 bases. This CDR3 spans 15 amino acids. Germline V gene sequence: CDR1 SGHTA, CDR2 FQGTGA. The CDR3 sequence is CASSLGLAGAHEQYF. CDR3 nucleotide sequence: TGTGCCAGCAGTCTAGGACTAGCGGGAGCCCACGAGCAGTACTTC.

This sequence joins TRBV19 and TRBJ2-1; D could derive from TRBD1 or TRBD2 (5 bases each). CDR3 length: 12 residues. The germline V gene encodes CDR1 LNHDA and CDR2 SQIVND (reference sequence). The V gene lost 8 bases and the J gene lost 8 bases, with 13 bases spanning the gap. Here the CDR3 reads CASGGLPDEQFF. CDR3 sequence (DNA): TGTGCCAGTGGGGGTCTTCCCGATGAGCAGTTCTTC.

The V call is TRBV19, the J call TRBJ1-2, with unresolved D. Germline V gene data show CDR1 as LNHDA and CDR2 as SQIVND (reference sequence). This CDR3 comprises 15 residues. The V end was cut by 5 bases, the J end by 4 bases, with 17 bases between. CDR3 region: CASSVSSRRVYGYTF. The DNA for the CDR3 is TGTGCCAGTAGTGTCAGCTCCCGCCGGGTCTATGGCTACACCTTC.

V gene TRBV27 combines with J gene TRBJ2-1, with D possibly being TRBD1 (5 bases). CDR3 length: 14 amino acids. The V and J ends lost 3 bases and 0 bases respectively, with 6 bases between them. The germline CDR1 and CDR2 sequences are MNHEY and SMNVEV (reference sequence). This CDR3 is CASSLQGSYNEQFF. The CDR3 region has the DNA TGTGCCAGCAGTTTGCAGGGCTCCTACAATGAGCAGTTCTTC.